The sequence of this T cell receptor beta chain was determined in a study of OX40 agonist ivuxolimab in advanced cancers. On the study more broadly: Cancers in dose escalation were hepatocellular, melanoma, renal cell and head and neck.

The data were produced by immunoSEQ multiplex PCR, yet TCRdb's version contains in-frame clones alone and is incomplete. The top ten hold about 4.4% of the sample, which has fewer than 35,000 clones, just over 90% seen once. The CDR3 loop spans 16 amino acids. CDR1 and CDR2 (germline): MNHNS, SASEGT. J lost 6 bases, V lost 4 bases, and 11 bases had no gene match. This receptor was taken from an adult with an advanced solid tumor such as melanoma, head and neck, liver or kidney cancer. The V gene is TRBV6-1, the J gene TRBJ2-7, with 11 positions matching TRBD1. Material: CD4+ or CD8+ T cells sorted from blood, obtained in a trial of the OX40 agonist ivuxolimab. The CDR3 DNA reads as TGTGCCAGCAGTGGACCGGGACAGGGGGACCCCTTCGAGCAGTACGTC. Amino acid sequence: CASSGPGQGDPFEQYV.